What follows are 5 T cell receptor beta chains derived from one specimen sequenced in a study of early T cells in non-severe SARS-CoV-2 infection. TCRdb reanalysed the 5' RACE reads using MiXCR and keeps one entry per CDR3 protein. This sample yields tens of thousands of distinct CDR3 sequences, of which roughly 11% are seen a single time; about 9.9% belongs to the top ten. Source material: whole blood. Receptors were obtained from an adult who was a healthcare worker with PCR-confirmed SARS-CoV-2 infection or an uninfected control (not recorded which).

This clonotype is a singleton in its sample. V and J are TRBV6-2 or TRBV6-3 and TRBJ2-1; TRBD1 might be the D (6 bases). V was pared by 8 bases and J by 9 bases, with 14 bases between. This CDR3 is 12 amino acids long. The germline CDR1 and CDR2 sequences are MNHEY and SVGEGT. The CDR3 spells CASSPGTFEQFF. As DNA, the CDR3 is TGTGCCAGCTCCCCCGGGACATTTGAGCAGTTCTTC.

In its sample, this clonotype was seen a few times. The J gene is TRBJ2-5, the V gene TRBV29-1; 7 nucleotides align to TRBD1. The CDR3 totals 12 residues. Germline V gives CDR1 SQVTM, CDR2 ANQGSEA. Trimming cost V 7 bases and J 4 bases; bases outside gene matches: 6. The CDR3 region is CSARGIGETQYF. CDR3 nucleotide sequence: TGCAGCGCCAGGGGGATTGGAGAGACCCAGTACTTC.

This clonotype was observed a handful of times. This chain joins TRBV29-1 and TRBJ2-7; 8 bases map to TRBD1. The V segment lost 6 bases and the J segment 3 bases; nucleotides outside the gene matches: 10. This CDR3 has 14 amino acids. Germline V gives CDR1 SQVTM, CDR2 ANQGSEA. The CDR3 here is CSVDLGRGLYEQYF. The CDR3 DNA reads TGCAGCGTGGACCTCGGCAGGGGGCTCTACGAGCAGTACTTC.

This clonotype was counted many times. The rearrangement joins TRBV12-3 or TRBV12-4 to TRBJ1-2; no clear D. The CDR3 is 14 amino acids. V was shortened by 6 bases and J by 4 bases, with 15 bases between the two germline ends. The CDR3 bases are TGTGCCAGCAGCCCAGATCCCGCGAGCTATGGCTACACCTTC. Its protein is CASSPDPASYGYTF.

The DNA of the CDR3 is TGTGCCAGCAGTAAGAGGGAAGTTTATGGCTACACCTTC. Translating gives CASSKREVYGYTF. The chain uses TRBV6-2 or TRBV6-3 and TRBJ1-2; D is uncertain. Trimming removed 5 bases from V and 5 bases from J, with 12 bases in between. Germline lookup yields CDR1 MNHEY and CDR2 SVGEGT. This CDR3 comprises 13 residues.